The 17 T cell receptor beta chains below were found in one sample sequenced in a study of cytomegalovirus exposure and HLA in healthy donors. A multiplex PCR was run with 60 Vbeta primers and 13 Jbeta primers. Here immunoSEQ multiplex PCR was the method, and the copy in TCRdb shows in-frame clones only, minus some. The sample lists around 120,000 clones, around 80% occurring once. Sample: PBMCs. Every receptor here comes from a female donor in good health and CMV-seropositive.

This chain links TRBV5-4 with TRBJ2-3; maybe TRBD1 (6 bases). The CDR3 totals 17 residues. V was pared by 0 bases and J by 3 bases, with 17 bases between. Germline-derived CDR1 and CDR2 are SGHNT and YYREEE (reference sequence). The CDR3 region is CASSLVIGGPGTDTQYF. CDR3 coding DNA: TGTGCCAGCAGCTTGGTAATAGGGGGTCCAGGAACAGATACGCAGTATTTT.

The V call is TRBV5-4, the J call TRBJ2-7; 7 bases are a match to TRBD2. Trimming removed 3 bases from V and 0 bases from J; junction bases left unmatched: 3. Germline assignment: CDR1 SGHNT and CDR2 YYREEE (reference sequence). The CDR3 runs to 14 residues. The CDR3 DNA reads TGTGCCAGCAGCTACGGGGGGACCTCCTACGAGCAGTACTTC. This encodes CASSYGGTSYEQYF.

V gene TRBV5-1 combines with J gene TRBJ2-1; 9 nucleotides align to TRBD2. CDR3 length: 17 residues. Trimming took 3 bases from V and 4 from J; bases not matched to a gene: 11. Germline lookup yields CDR1 SGHRS and CDR2 YFSETQ. The CDR3 reads CASSSLGGSGGYNEQFF. The CDR3 DNA is TGCGCCAGCAGCTCCCTCGGGGGGAGCGGGGGGTACAATGAGCAGTTCTTC.

This clone is a singleton in its sample. The chain couples TRBV2 to TRBJ1-5, with 8 positions matching TRBD1. Unmatched junction bases numbered 8, after V lost 8 bases and J lost 5 bases. There are 14 residues in the CDR3. Germline CDR1 and CDR2: SNHLY and FYNNEI. CDR3 region: CASGTGEGYQPQHF. The CDR3 DNA is TGTGCCAGCGGGACAGGCGAGGGGTATCAGCCCCAGCATTTT. Complete variable domain (other parts from reference TRBV2 and TRBJ1-5): EPEVTQTPSHQVTQMGQEVILRCVPISNHLYFYWYRQILGQKVEFLVSFYNNEISEKSEIFDDQFSVERPDGSNFTLKIRSTKLEDSAMYFCASGTGEGYQPQHFGDGTRLSIL.

The V gene is TRBV7-2, the J gene TRBJ1-5, with D hard to call. The germline gives CDR1 SGHTA, CDR2 FQGNSA. V was trimmed by 5 bases and J by 7 bases, leaving 15 bases between them. The CDR3 runs 14 residues. The CDR3 loop reads CASSLRGKEQPQHF. CDR3 DNA: TGTGCCAGCAGCCTTCGTGGTAAGGAGCAGCCCCAGCATTTT.

The J gene is TRBJ1-1, the V gene TRBV28; D is unresolved. V lost 2 bases to trimming and J lost 2 bases, with 3 bases between them. Germline CDR1 MDHEN, CDR2 SYDVKM. The CDR3 totals 12 residues. The DNA of the CDR3 is TGTGCCAGCAGTTTACCTAACACTGAAGCTTTCTTT. Translating gives CASSLPNTEAFF. The whole variable domain, remainder taken from reference TRBV28 and TRBJ1-1, is DVKVTQSSRYLVKRTGEKVFLECVQDMDHENMFWYRQDPGLGLRLIYFSYDVKMKEKGDIPEGYSVSREKKERFSLILESASTNQTSMYLCASSLPNTEAFFGQGTRLTVV.

The CDR3 spells CASSRSSEVASDSPLHF. CDR3 nucleotides: TGCGCCAGCAGCCGCTCCTCTGAGGTAGCCAGCGATTCACCCCTCCACTTT. The chain joins TRBV4-3 to TRBJ1-6; D unclear. Germline-derived CDR1 and CDR2 are LGHNA and YSLEER. Trimming cost V 4 bases and J 8 bases, with 21 bases left between them. The CDR3 has 17 amino acids.

This chain links TRBV5-6 with TRBJ2-3; D is perhaps TRBD1 (6 bases). Germline V gives CDR1 SGHDT, CDR2 YYEEEE. This CDR3 has 16 residues. V lost 2 bases to trimming and J lost 3 bases, with 16 bases between them. CDR3 sequence reads: CASSLRSTGKTDTQYF. Here the CDR3 DNA reads TGTGCCAGCAGCTTAAGGTCTACAGGGAAAACAGATACGCAGTATTTT.

The chain employs TRBV9 and TRBJ2-5, with TRBD2 matching 13 bases. CDR1 is SGDLS, CDR2 YYNGEE, per germline. V was clipped by 3 bases and J by 9 bases; unmatched bases: 5. The CDR3 contains 14 residues. The CDR3 coding sequence is TGTGCCAGCAGCGCCGGGACTAGCGGGGAGGCCCAGTACTTC. Translation gives CASSAGTSGEAQYF.

This clone was detected only a few times. The rearrangement uses TRBV7-3 and TRBJ2-1; a weak D match, TRBD1 (6 bases). This CDR3 spans 16 amino acids. V lost 7 bases and J 3 bases, leaving 19 bases between the germline ends. The germline V gene encodes CDR1 SGHTA and CDR2 FQGTGA. DNA of the CDR3: TGTGCCAGCACCCCCCTCGGGGACAAGAGCTACAATGAGCAGTTCTTC. It encodes CASTPLGDKSYNEQFF. Complete variable domain (other parts from reference TRBV7-3 and TRBJ2-1): GAGVSQTPSNKVTEKGKYVELRCDPISGHTALYWYRQSLGQGPEFLIYFQGTGAADDSGLPNDRFFAVRPEGSVSTLKIQRTERGDSAVYLCASTPLGDKSYNEQFFGPGTRLTVL.

V and J are TRBV2 and TRBJ2-4; 10 nucleotides agree with TRBD1. The CDR3 has 15 residues. V lost 4 bases, J lost 6 bases, and 6 bases stayed unmatched. Germline lookup yields CDR1 SNHLY and CDR2 FYNNEI. CDR3 region: CASSVGRDRGNIQYF. The DNA for the CDR3 is TGTGCCAGCAGTGTCGGCCGGGACAGGGGAAACATTCAGTACTTC.

The V gene is TRBV9, the J gene TRBJ2-3, with TRBD1 matching over 9 bases. From germline, CDR1 is SGDLS and CDR2 YYNGEE. The CDR3 has 17 amino acids. The V and J ends lost 0 bases and 5 bases, in that order; junction bases with no gene match: 10. The CDR3 sequence is CASSVAPLDRGVDTQYF. CDR3 in DNA: TGTGCCAGCAGCGTAGCGCCTCTGGACAGGGGAGTAGATACGCAGTATTTT.

The CDR3 loop reads CASGQERMNTEAFF. CDR3 DNA sequence: TGTGCCAGCGGACAGGAGAGGATGAACACTGAAGCTTTCTTT. J is TRBJ1-1 and V is TRBV27, with 7 bases identical to TRBD1. With V trimmed by 8 bases and J by 0 bases, 6 bases remained unmatched. CDR1 and CDR2 (germline): MNHEY, SMNVEV (reference sequence). The CDR3 contains 14 residues.

In this sample, this clone turned up a few times. The genes are TRBV5-6 and TRBJ2-3, with a possible D match to TRBD1 (6 bases). Trimming shortened V by 3 bases and J by 1 base, and 15 bases separated the two germline ends. The length of the CDR3 is 16 residues. Germline V gene sequence: CDR1 SGHDT, CDR2 YYEEEE. In nucleotides, the CDR3 is TGTGCCAGCAGCTCCCAGGGGCGTTGGGGCACAGATACGCAGTATTTT. It translates to CASSSQGRWGTDTQYF.

This chain connects TRBV5-4 to TRBJ2-1; D not certain. V was clipped by 0 bases and J by 5 bases, with 3 bases between them. The CDR3 spans 12 residues. Germline CDR1 and CDR2: SGHNT and YYREEE (reference sequence). The CDR3 sequence is CASSLGDNEQFF. The DNA for the CDR3 is TGTGCCAGCAGCTTGGGAGACAATGAGCAGTTCTTC.

The J gene is TRBJ2-7, the V gene TRBV7-8; D may be TRBD1 (5 bases). The germline V gene has CDR1 SGHVS and CDR2 FQNEAQ. There are 15 residues in the CDR3. Trimming removed 1 base at V and 1 base at J, with 11 bases between. DNA for the CDR3: TGTGCCAGCAGCTTAGAAGGCAGGGCATCCTACGAGCAGTACTTC. Translation: CASSLEGRASYEQYF.

The chain employs TRBV2 and TRBJ1-2, with 8 bases fitting TRBD1. The germline V gene has CDR1 SNHLY and CDR2 FYNNEI. V shed 9 bases, J shed 8 bases, and the junction held 14 bases outside the gene matches. The CDR3 spans 14 residues. The CDR3 reads CASGRATGERGYTF. The CDR3 region has the DNA TGTGCCAGTGGGAGAGCGACAGGGGAACGGGGCTACACCTTC.